This TCR beta chain is drawn from a study of regulatory and conventional T cells in RAG deficiency. The study, taken as a whole, reports: Shannon entropy was markedly lower and Simpson indices higher in RAG-deficient patients than control T-cell subsets.

Genomic DNA came from blood conventional CD4+ T cells gated CD25-low CD127-high. The assay was immunoSEQ multiplex PCR, and TCRdb's table has in-frame clones only and misses some. The sample contains about 46,000 clones, 90% of which appear only once. V lost 6 bases to trimming and J lost 5 bases, with 16 bases between them. This CDR3 is 15 amino acids long. Per germline, CDR1 SGHAT and CDR2 FQNNGV. Comment on this clone: The target antigen is unknown.

The sample was also reused in another study, on regulatory T cells. According to that study: Primers: 52 TRBV forward and 13 TRBJ reverse. Patient repertoires had restricted TRB V-J pairs and skewed V and J usage, most in Tregs.

The chain combines TRBV11-2 with TRBJ1-4, with D tentatively TRBD1 (6 bases). This clonotype was sampled from a human donor in good health. What was sequenced was CD4+ effector T cells sorted from blood. Here the CDR3 reads CASRTAGTSNEKLFF. The CDR3 nucleotides read TGTGCCAGCAGGACCGCCGGGACAAGCAATGAAAAACTGTTTTTT.